This passage covers 9 T cell receptor beta chains from one sample sequenced in a study of CXCR3-negative and CXCR3-positive naive CD8 T cells. UMI-labeled 5' RACE TRB cDNA libraries were prepared from the cells. TCRdb derives one entry per CDR3 protein from the 5' RACE reads, leaving out DNA. This repertoire includes about 40,000 distinct CDR3 sequences. The sample taken for sequencing was memory CD8+ T cells from blood. Receptor source: a human donor in good health. Some clones in this sample may be carry-over from other donors' samples.

The gene calls are TRBV7-7 and TRBJ2-1; the TCRdb call, TRBD2, lacks DNA for checking. This CDR3 is built from 12 residues. Germline V gene sequence: CDR1 SSHAT, CDR2 FNYEAQ (reference sequence). CDR3 protein: CASSPRGGKQFF.

The J gene is TRBJ1-5, the V gene TRBV7-9; TCRdb gives TRBD1 as the D gene, but with no DNA this cannot be confirmed. CDR3 length: 12 amino acids. Germline V gene sequence: CDR1 SEHNR, CDR2 FQNEAQ (reference sequence). The CDR3 protein is CASSLGGQPQHF.

This rearrangement joins TRBV7-9 to TRBJ2-2. The CDR3 has 13 amino acids. CDR1 is SEHNR and CDR2 is FQNEAQ in the germline V gene (reference sequence). The CDR3 loop reads CASSFAESGELFF.

The gene calls are TRBV7-6 and TRBJ2-1; no DNA is available, so the TRBD1 call from TCRdb remains unchecked. The length of the CDR3 is 13 residues. The germline gives CDR1 SGHVS, CDR2 FNYEAQ. The CDR3 reads CASSPGQNNEQFF.

The V call is TRBV29-1, the J call TRBJ1-4. Germline lookup yields CDR1 SQVTM and CDR2 ANQGSEA. The CDR3 consists of 13 residues. Here the CDR3 reads CSVGFLENEKLFF. Full variable domain (outside the CDR3, taken from reference TRBV29-1 and TRBJ1-4): SAVISQKPSRDICQRGTSLTIQCQVDSQVTMMFWYRQQPGQSLTLIATANQGSEATYESGFVIDKFPISRPNLTFSTLTVSNMSPEDSSIYLCSVGFLENEKLFFGSGTQLSVL.

The chain couples TRBV12-3 or TRBV12-4 to TRBJ2-5; there is no DNA to check the TCRdb D call of TRBD2. The CDR3 extends over 17 amino acids. The CDR3: CASSLDVGGRSWETQYF.

The gene calls are TRBV27 and TRBJ2-1. Germline V gives CDR1 MNHEY, CDR2 SMNVEV (reference sequence). The CDR3 covers 14 residues. This CDR3 is CASSLVSSSNEQFF.

This clonotype is called medium-sized based on its frequency. V is TRBV6-4 and J is TRBJ2-3; TCRdb reports TRBD1, a call that lacks DNA to check it against. CDR1 is MRHNA and CDR2 is SNTAGT in the germline V gene. This CDR3 contains 15 residues. The CDR3 reads CASSDSVQGADTQYF.

The rearrangement uses TRBV7-9 and TRBJ1-5. The CDR3 sequence is 16 residues long. Looked up from germline, CDR1 is SEHNR and CDR2 is FQNEAQ (reference sequence). CDR3 loop: CASSSSRGGGNQPQHF. The complete variable domain, with remaining parts taken from reference TRBV7-9 and TRBJ1-5, reads DTGVSQNPRHKITKRGQNVTFRCDPISEHNRLYWYRQTLGQGPEFLTYFQNEAQLEKSRLLSDRFSAERPKGSFSTLEIQRTEQGDSAMYLCASSSSRGGGNQPQHFGDGTRLSIL.